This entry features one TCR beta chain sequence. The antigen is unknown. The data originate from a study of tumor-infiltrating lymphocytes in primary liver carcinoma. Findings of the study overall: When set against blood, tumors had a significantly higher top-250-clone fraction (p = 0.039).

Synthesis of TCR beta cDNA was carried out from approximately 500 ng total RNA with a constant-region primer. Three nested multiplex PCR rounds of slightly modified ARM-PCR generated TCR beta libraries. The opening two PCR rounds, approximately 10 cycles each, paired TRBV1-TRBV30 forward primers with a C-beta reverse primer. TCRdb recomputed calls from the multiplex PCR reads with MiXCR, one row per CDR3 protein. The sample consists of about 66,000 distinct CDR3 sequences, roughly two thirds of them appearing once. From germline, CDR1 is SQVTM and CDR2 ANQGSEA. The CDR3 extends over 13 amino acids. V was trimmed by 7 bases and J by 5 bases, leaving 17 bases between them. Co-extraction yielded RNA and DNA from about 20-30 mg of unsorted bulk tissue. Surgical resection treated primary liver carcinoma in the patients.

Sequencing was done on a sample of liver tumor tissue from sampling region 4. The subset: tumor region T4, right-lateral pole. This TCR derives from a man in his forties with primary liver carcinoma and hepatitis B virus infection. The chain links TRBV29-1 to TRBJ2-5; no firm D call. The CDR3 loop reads CSEPTHGMETQYF. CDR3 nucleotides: TGCAGCGAACCCACCCATGGGATGGAGACCCAGTACTTC.